These 30 T cell receptor beta chains were all obtained from the same sample, sequenced in a study of blood T cell repertoires in COVID-19. Generated by immunoSEQ multiplex PCR, the TCRdb table keeps only in-frame clones and is missing some. In the table there are approximately 300,000 clones, about 89% of which are singletons. Source material: PBMCs or T cells enriched from blood (not recorded which). These receptors all come from a woman younger than 35 who had recovered from COVID-19.

The rearrangement links TRBV21-1 to TRBJ1-6; the D call TRBD1 from the table was never checked on the DNA. TRBV21-1 counts as a pseudogene. The CDR3 has 15 amino acids. CDR3 amino acids: CASRNRQGLNSPLHF. As DNA, the CDR3 is TGTGCCAGCAGGAATCGACAGGGGTTGAATTCACCCCTCCACTTT.

The V and J genes are TRBV27 and TRBJ1-4; D may be TRBD1 (5 bases). In germline, CDR1 is MNHEY, CDR2 SMNVEV (reference sequence). The CDR3 totals 14 residues. Trimming took off 3 bases at V and 4 bases at J, with 9 bases between the two ends. CDR3 sequence reads: CASSFGGLNEKLFF. The CDR3 nucleotides are TGTGCCAGCAGTTTTGGGGGACTTAATGAAAAACTGTTTTTT. The full variable domain, completed using reference TRBV27 and TRBJ1-4, is EAQVTQNPRYLITVTGKKLTVTCSQNMNHEYMSWYRQDPGLGLRQIYYSMNVEVTDKGDVPEGYKVSRKEKRNFPLILESPSPNQTSLYFCASSFGGLNEKLFFGSGTQLSVL.

The chain uses TRBV18 and TRBJ1-2; perhaps TRBD1 as D (5 bases). There are 16 residues in the CDR3. The V and J ends lost 3 bases and 3 bases respectively, with 17 bases between them. Germline assignment: CDR1 KGHSH and CDR2 LQKENI. The DNA for the CDR3 is TGTGCCAGCTCACCCCTCCCGGGGGGTCCCTACTATGGCTACACCTTC. Its protein is CASSPLPGGPYYGYTF.

This chain uses TRBV9 with TRBJ2-3; 10 positions match TRBD2. Per the germline V gene, CDR1 is SGDLS and CDR2 is YYNGEE. V trimming: 3 bases; J trimming: 2 bases; junction bases outside the gene matches: 6. The CDR3 covers 16 residues. Here the CDR3 reads CASSGSSGGSTDTQYF. The CDR3 region has the DNA TGTGCCAGCAGCGGCTCTAGCGGGGGTTCCACAGATACGCAGTATTTT.

The DNA for the CDR3 is TGTGCCAGCAGCCCGAGGGGGCAAACCTACGAGCAGTACTTC. Translated, it gives CASSPRGQTYEQYF. The chain carries TRBV9 and TRBJ2-7, with 7 bases that match TRBD1. This CDR3 comprises 14 residues. The V gene's germline CDR1 is SGDLS and CDR2 YYNGEE. V lost 4 bases and J lost 2; bases outside the gene matches: 6. Variable domain in full (rest from reference TRBV9 and TRBJ2-7): DSGVTQTPKHLITATGQRVTLRCSPRSGDLSVYWYQQSLDQGLQFLIQYYNGEERAKGNILERFSAQQFPDLHSELNLSSLELGDSALYFCASSPRGQTYEQYFGPGTRLTVT.

A note on this clone: The sample carries other DNA sequences with the same CDR3. This CDR3 is CASSRGDEKLFF. The CDR3 bases are TGTGCCAGTAGTCGGGGAGATGAAAAACTGTTTTTT. The chain uses TRBV19 and TRBJ1-4; D is ambiguous. V was shortened by 5 bases and J by 6 bases, with 7 bases between the two germline ends. The CDR3 is 12 amino acids. CDR1 is LNHDA and CDR2 is SQIVND in the germline V gene (reference sequence).

This clone was counted only a few times. The chain has TRBV7-9 and TRBJ1-1; D remains unclear. The CDR3 spans 13 residues. Germline CDR1 and CDR2: SEHNR and FQNEAQ (reference sequence). V was cut by 5 bases and J by 2 bases, with 9 bases left in between. Written as DNA, the CDR3 is TGTGCCAGCAGCCCAAACTATAACACTGAAGCTTTCTTT. Protein product: CASSPNYNTEAFF.

In its sample, this clone was seen a few times. The chain carries TRBV19 and TRBJ2-1; 8 bases agree with TRBD2. The CDR3 loop spans 16 amino acids. Trimming took 5 bases from V and 4 from J; bases not matched to a gene: 10. Germline V gene sequence: CDR1 LNHDA, CDR2 SQIVND (reference sequence). In nucleotides, the CDR3 is TGTGCCAGTAGTGGGGGCTCGGTAGCGGGATACAATGAGCAGTTCTTC. Its protein is CASSGGSVAGYNEQFF.

J is TRBJ2-3 and V is TRBV6-5, with 7 positions matching TRBD2. CDR1 is MNHEY and CDR2 is SVGAGI in the germline V gene. This CDR3 comprises 16 residues. Trimming took 3 bases from V and 0 from J; bases not matched to a gene: 6. The CDR3 nucleotides are TGTGCCAGCAGTTATAGGCGGGGGACTAGCACAGATACGCAGTATTTT. Protein product: CASSYRRGTSTDTQYF.

The V call is TRBV19, the J call TRBJ2-1; 13 bases line up with TRBD2. With V trimmed by 5 bases and J by 5 bases, 3 bases remained unmatched. The CDR3 runs 15 residues. Germline CDR1 is LNHDA and CDR2 is SQIVND (reference sequence). For the CDR3, the DNA is TGTGCCAGTAGTTTTGGACTAGCGGGAGACAATGAGCAGTTCTTC. This translates into CASSFGLAGDNEQFF.

To note about this clone: Other DNA sequences in this specimen translate into the identical CDR3. The chain has TRBV7-2 and TRBJ1-5, with 7 nucleotides matching TRBD1. The CDR3 has 15 amino acids. After removal of 3 bases from V and 0 bases from J, the junction contained 2 bases not matched to a gene. CDR1 and CDR2 from the germline V gene are SGHTA and FQGNSA. In DNA, the CDR3 is TGTGCCAGCAGCTTGACAGGGCCTAGCAATCAGCCCCAGCATTTT. This codes for CASSLTGPSNQPQHF.

The chain has TRBV6-1 and TRBJ2-5; TRBD2 matches at 14 bases. CDR1 MNHNS and CDR2 SASEGT come from the germline V gene. The CDR3 consists of 19 residues. Trimming removed 4 bases from V and 1 base from J; junction bases left unmatched: 11. The CDR3 region has the DNA TGTGCCAGCAGTGGTCTATCCGGGACTAGCGGGAGAAGCCAAGAGACCCAGTACTTC. Translated: CASSGLSGTSGRSQETQYF.

The V and J genes are TRBV6-2 or TRBV6-3 and TRBJ2-7; TRBD2 is a possible D gene (6 bases). V was trimmed by 4 bases and J by 0 bases, leaving 10 bases between them. Germline lookup yields CDR1 MNHEY and CDR2 SVGEGT. The CDR3 contains 14 residues. The CDR3 loop is CASSWAGPSYEQYF. In nucleotides, the CDR3 is TGTGCCAGCAGTTGGGCGGGGCCCTCCTACGAGCAGTACTTC.

V is TRBV7-2 and J is TRBJ2-7; the match to TRBD1 covers 12 bases. The CDR3 length is 16 residues. Germline V CDR1 and CDR2: SGHTA, FQGNSA. After removal of 4 bases from V and 7 bases from J, the junction contained 11 bases not matched to a gene. The CDR3 spells CASSSPTGTGGAEQYF. The CDR3 DNA sequence: TGTGCCAGCAGCTCGCCCACCGGGACAGGGGGCGCAGAGCAGTACTTC.

V usage is TRBV12-3 or TRBV12-4 and J usage is TRBJ2-7, with a tentative D call TRBD2 (6 bases). V was pared by 6 bases and J by 6 bases, with 15 bases between. This CDR3 contains 13 residues. Written as DNA, the CDR3 is TGTGCCAGCAGCCCCCATGTCGGGGGCGAGCAGTACTTC. Protein product: CASSPHVGGEQYF.

The rearrangement joins TRBV30 to TRBJ2-5; D perhaps matches TRBD2 (6 bases). Germline V gene sequence: CDR1 GTSNPN, CDR2 SVGIG (reference sequence). The CDR3 contains 16 residues. V gave up 3 bases and J gave up 4 bases, with 21 bases separating them. CDR3 amino acids: CAWSRDRFMGGETQYF. CDR3 in DNA: TGTGCCTGGAGCCGGGACCGCTTCATGGGAGGAGAGACCCAGTACTTC.

This clone was counted once. The CDR3 loop is CASSFGLRYEQYF. CDR3 DNA sequence: TGTGCCAGCAGTTTTGGACTGAGATACGAGCAGTACTTC. The chain carries TRBV27 and TRBJ2-7; perhaps TRBD2 as D (5 bases). Trimming left V 3 bases short and J 4 bases short, with 10 bases between. Germline V gives CDR1 MNHEY, CDR2 SMNVEV (reference sequence). This CDR3 spans 13 amino acids.

The gene calls are TRBV19 and TRBJ2-1, with D uncertain. The length of the CDR3 is 12 residues. Germline lookup yields CDR1 LNHDA and CDR2 SQIVND (reference sequence). Trimming pared 5 bases from V and 9 bases from J, leaving 11 bases between. CDR3 amino acids: CASSYLASEQFF. In nucleotides, the CDR3 is TGTGCCAGTAGTTATCTCGCGAGTGAGCAGTTCTTC.

This rearrangement joins TRBV18 to TRBJ2-7; 9 bases match TRBD1. CDR1 and CDR2 (germline): KGHSH, LQKENI. V trimming: 4 bases; J trimming: 1 base; junction bases outside the gene matches: 14. The CDR3 sequence is 18 residues long. The CDR3 here is CASSLLPSRDRESYEQYF. The CDR3 DNA follows: TGTGCCAGCTCACTCCTCCCCAGCCGGGACAGGGAATCCTACGAGCAGTACTTC. Variable domain in full (rest from reference TRBV18 and TRBJ2-7): NAGVMQNPRHLVRRRGQEARLRCSPMKGHSHVYWYRQLPEEGLKFMVYLQKENIIDESGMPKERFSAEFPKEGPSILRIQQVVRGDSAAYFCASSLLPSRDRESYEQYFGPGTRLTVT.

This clone has a handful of counts. The chain couples TRBV5-4 to TRBJ1-1; 7 nucleotides agree with TRBD1. With V trimmed by 2 bases and J by 4 bases, 5 bases remained unmatched. CDR1 SGHNT and CDR2 YYREEE come from the germline V gene (reference sequence). CDR3 size: 14 residues. The CDR3 loop reads CASSLSRDSTEAFF. For the CDR3, the DNA is TGTGCCAGCAGCTTATCCCGGGACAGCACTGAAGCTTTCTTT.

The table lists this clone with a count of one. The chain joins TRBV30 to TRBJ1-4, with D maybe TRBD1 (6 bases). Trimming took off 1 base at V and 7 bases at J, with 10 bases between the two ends. Germline loops: CDR1 GTSNPN, CDR2 SVGIG (reference sequence). The length of the CDR3 is 13 residues. CDR3 bases: TGTGCCTGGAGTGGCAGGGGTGGTGAAAAACTGTTTTTT. It translates to CAWSGRGGEKLFF.

This rearrangement joins TRBV12-3 or TRBV12-4 to TRBJ2-7; D possibly corresponds to TRBD2 (5 bases). CDR3 length: 11 residues. The V and J ends lost 4 bases and 7 bases respectively, with 8 bases between them. Here the CDR3 DNA reads TGTGCCAGCAGTTGGAGAGGGGAGCAGTACTTC. Amino acid sequence: CASSWRGEQYF.

The chain is built from TRBV9 and TRBJ2-4, with 11 bases identical to TRBD2. The CDR3 has 14 amino acids. CDR1 and CDR2 (germline): SGDLS, YYNGEE. Trimming removed 0 bases from V and 8 bases from J; junction bases left unmatched: 1. DNA for the CDR3: TGTGCCAGCAGCGTAGGGACTAGCGGGCACATTCAGTACTTC. It encodes CASSVGTSGHIQYF.

In regard to this clone: Its ends do not fully match the called genes, so a read error is possible. The chain recombines TRBV7-9 with TRBJ2-7; the match to TRBD2 covers 10 bases. Germline CDR1 is SEHNR and CDR2 is FQNEAQ (reference sequence). The CDR3 runs 15 residues. The DNA of the CDR3 is TGTGCCAGCAGCTTAGTAGGACTAGCGGAGGCGCCGCAGCACTTC. Encoded protein: CASSLVGLAEAPQHF.

The chain carries TRBV27 and TRBJ2-7; 10 bases align to TRBD2. With 2 bases clipped from V and 2 bases from J, the junction kept 3 bases outside the gene matches. The germline V gene encodes CDR1 MNHEY and CDR2 SMNVEV (reference sequence). The CDR3 has 15 amino acids. In DNA, the CDR3 is TGTGCCAGCAGTTTAAGCGGGAGGGGAACCTACGAGCAGTACTTC. Protein product: CASSLSGRGTYEQYF.

This clone has only a few counts. The chain uses TRBV30 and TRBJ2-6; D ambiguous. Germline V gene lookup returns CDR1 GTSNPN and CDR2 SVGIG (reference sequence). Trimming took 5 bases from V and 3 from J, leaving 8 bases between them. This CDR3 contains 13 residues. CDR3 DNA: TGTGCCTGGGGGAACAATGGGGCCAACGTCCTGACTTTC. This sequence encodes CAWGNNGANVLTF.

The count of this clone is one. The CDR3 DNA reads TGTGCCAGCAGTTTAGTAGCGGGGGGCGTAGAGACCCAGTACTTC. It specifies CASSLVAGGVETQYF. The chain has TRBV27 and TRBJ2-5; 10 bases agree with TRBD2. With V trimmed by 2 bases and J by 4 bases, 4 bases remained unmatched. The CDR3 extends over 15 amino acids. Germline values: CDR1 MNHEY, CDR2 SMNVEV (reference sequence).

The chain is built from TRBV7-9 and TRBJ2-7; 8 bases map to TRBD2. J was trimmed by 2 bases and V by 1 base; bases with no gene match: 4. This CDR3 has 15 residues. From germline, CDR1 is SEHNR and CDR2 FQNEAQ (reference sequence). CDR3 in amino acids: CASSLDLAGPYEQYF. The DNA of the CDR3 is TGTGCCAGCAGCTTAGATCTAGCGGGCCCCTACGAGCAGTACTTC.

The chain joins TRBV5-1 to TRBJ1-3; D is unclear. The V end lost 0 bases, the J end lost 0 bases, and 7 bases lay between the germline ends. The CDR3 consists of 15 residues. CDR1 is SGHRS and CDR2 is YFSETQ in the germline V gene. CDR3 sequence: CASSLEWSSGNTIYF. CDR3 in DNA: TGCGCCAGCAGCTTGGAGTGGAGCTCTGGAAACACCATATATTTT.

The genes are TRBV29-1 and TRBJ2-2; 9 positions agree with TRBD1. CDR1 and CDR2 (germline): SQVTM, ANQGSEA. The CDR3 contains 14 residues. The ends lost 6 bases at V and 5 bases at J; junction bases unmatched: 7. The CDR3 is CSVGRDRATGELFF. CDR3 nucleotide sequence: TGCAGCGTGGGGCGGGACAGGGCGACCGGGGAGCTGTTTTTT.